The entry that follows covers one TCR beta chain sequence. TCRdb re-called the 5' RACE reads with MiXCR, one entry per CDR3 protein. The repertoire holds 350,000 to 450,000 distinct CDR3 sequences, with about 20% as singletons. The data belong to a study of T-cell memory formation after mild COVID-19. This receptor was obtained from an adult woman who had mild COVID-19 (a few samples of this study predate the infection). Cell type and time point are not known. Sample: PBMCs or a T cell subset sorted from them (not recorded which).

This CDR3 is CASSLGESRGYTF. The CDR3 bases are TGTGCCAGCAGCTTGGGGGAGAGTCGTGGCTACACCTTC. The chain carries TRBV7-9 and TRBJ1-2; D is possibly TRBD1 (5 bases). V was shortened by 3 bases and J by 7 bases, with 12 bases between the two germline ends. The germline V gene encodes CDR1 SEHNR and CDR2 FQNEAQ (reference sequence). The CDR3 is 13 amino acids.